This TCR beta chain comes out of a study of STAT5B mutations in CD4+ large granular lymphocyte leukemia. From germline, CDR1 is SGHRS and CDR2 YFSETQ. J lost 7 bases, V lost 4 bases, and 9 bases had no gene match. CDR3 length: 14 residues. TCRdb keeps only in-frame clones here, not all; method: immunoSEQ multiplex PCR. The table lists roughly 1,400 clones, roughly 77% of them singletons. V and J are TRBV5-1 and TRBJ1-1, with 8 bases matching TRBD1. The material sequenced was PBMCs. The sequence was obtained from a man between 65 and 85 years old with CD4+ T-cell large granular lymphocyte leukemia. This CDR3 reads CASSPGQGGDEAFF. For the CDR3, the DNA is TGCGCCAGCAGCCCTGGACAGGGTGGGGATGAAGCTTTCTTT.